The 31 T cell receptor beta chains reported below all come from one sample, sequenced in a study of blood T cell repertoires in COVID-19. Generated by immunoSEQ multiplex PCR, the TCRdb table keeps only in-frame clones and is missing some. The sample comprises 55,000 to 85,000 clones, about 70% of which are singletons, and approximately 20% rests with the top ten. Material for sequencing was peripheral blood. These receptors all come from a man in his sixties with acute or convalescent COVID-19.

The chain has TRBV5-4 and TRBJ1-2; D not resolved. CDR1 and CDR2 from the germline V gene are SGHNT and YYREEE (reference sequence). The V end lost 0 bases, the J end lost 2 bases, and 5 bases lay between the germline ends. The length of the CDR3 is 13 residues. CDR3 amino acids: CASSLAENYGYTF. CDR3 nucleotide sequence: TGTGCCAGCAGCTTGGCAGAAAACTATGGCTACACCTTC.

The V and J genes are TRBV5-1 and TRBJ1-1; TRBD1 aligns across 8 bases. CDR3 size: 16 residues. J gave up 0 bases and V 4 bases, and 8 bases lay outside the gene matches. Germline V gene sequence: CDR1 SGHRS, CDR2 YFSETQ. The CDR3: CASSTDRGGLNTEAFF. The CDR3 bases are TGCGCCAGCAGCACTGACAGGGGAGGTTTGAACACTGAAGCTTTCTTT.

The V call is TRBV10-2, the J call TRBJ1-1; possibly TRBD1 for D (6 bases). CDR1 is WSHSY, CDR2 SAAADI, per germline. The CDR3 has 15 amino acids. Deletions cut 7 bases from V and 4 bases from J, with 19 bases between. The CDR3 DNA sequence: TGCGCCAGCACCGAGGGGGGGGCGCTGGGCACTGAAGCTTTCTTT. As protein: CASTEGGALGTEAFF.

This sequence joins TRBV21-1 and TRBJ2-5; the table's TRBD1 call for D was not verified on the DNA. TRBV21-1 is a pseudogene. The CDR3 extends over 14 amino acids. CDR3 sequence reads: CASSRGGAGETQYF. CDR3 coding DNA: TGTGCCAGCAGCAGAGGGGGCGCGGGCGAAACCCAGTACTTC.

The rearrangement uses TRBV24-1 and TRBJ2-2; D not resolved. V was pared by 4 bases and J by 3 bases, with 11 bases between. This CDR3 is built from 15 residues. The germline V gene has CDR1 KGHDR and CDR2 SFDVKD. The CDR3 DNA sequence: TGTGCCACCAGTGAGGCCACCTCCTACACCGGGGAGCTGTTTTTT. It yields the protein CATSEATSYTGELFF.

The chain recombines TRBV6-5 with TRBJ1-2, with 7 positions matching TRBD1. Germline CDR1 and CDR2: MNHEY and SVGAGI. This CDR3 region has 14 residues. V lost 2 bases and J lost 8; bases outside the gene matches: 8. CDR3 sequence (DNA): TGTGCCAGCAGTTACAGACAGGGTGTAGGCGGCTACACCTTC. Protein product: CASSYRQGVGGYTF.

The V gene is TRBV10-3, the J gene TRBJ2-2; D not resolved. Trimming took 3 bases from V and 2 from J, leaving 16 bases between them. The germline V gene encodes CDR1 ENHRY and CDR2 SYGVKD. The length of the CDR3 is 17 residues. The CDR3 protein is CAISDSSSTSNTGELFF. Here the CDR3 DNA reads TGTGCCATCAGTGATTCTTCGTCCACAAGTAACACCGGGGAGCTGTTTTTT.

This sequence joins TRBV7-2 and TRBJ1-2; D not certain. Looked up from germline, CDR1 is SGHTA and CDR2 is FQGNSA. V lost 4 bases and J 4 bases, leaving 13 bases between the germline ends. The CDR3 covers 14 residues. CDR3 coding DNA: TGTGCCAGCAGCTCCGAGGGCTGGAGCTATGGCTACACCTTC. As protein: CASSSEGWSYGYTF.

Only a few counts were recorded for this clone. The chain combines TRBV11-2 with TRBJ2-3; 14 bases match TRBD2. Germline-derived CDR1 and CDR2 are SGHAT and FQNNGV. Trimming cost V 5 bases and J 4 bases; bases outside gene matches: 5. This CDR3 is 16 amino acids long. As DNA, the CDR3 is TGTGCCAGCAGCCCGCCGGGACTAGCGGGAGCAGATACGCAGTATTTT. It yields the protein CASSPPGLAGADTQYF.

The chain carries TRBV7-3 and TRBJ1-2; 7 bases agree with TRBD1. The CDR3 has 12 amino acids. Germline CDR1 and CDR2: SGHTA and FQGTGA. V gave up 5 bases and J gave up 8 bases; unmatched junction bases: 5. The CDR3 region has the DNA TGTGCCAGCAGCCTGACAGGGTACGGCTACACCTTC. Its protein is CASSLTGYGYTF.

This chain uses TRBV18 with TRBJ2-3; D not resolved. The V gene lost 5 bases and the J gene lost 5 bases, with 11 bases spanning the gap. The CDR3 sequence is 13 residues long. CDR1 KGHSH and CDR2 LQKENI come from the germline V gene. The CDR3 region is CASSEGTGDTQYF. The CDR3 coding sequence is TGTGCCAGCTCAGAAGGAACGGGAGATACGCAGTATTTT.

The chain uses TRBV30 and TRBJ2-2; TRBD2 is a possible D gene (5 bases). The CDR3 spans 13 residues. The V gene's germline CDR1 is GTSNPN and CDR2 SVGIG (reference sequence). CDR3 in amino acids: CAGAELNTGELFF. CDR3 nucleotide sequence: TGTGCTGGAGCGGAGTTGAACACCGGGGAGCTGTTTTTT.

J is TRBJ2-5 and V is TRBV7-3; possibly TRBD1 for D (5 bases). Germline V gives CDR1 SGHTA, CDR2 FQGTGA. V was shortened by 1 base and J by 4 bases, with 13 bases between the two germline ends. The CDR3 spans 15 residues. CDR3: CASSLMQGVSETQYF. CDR3 bases: TGTGCCAGCAGCTTAATGCAAGGGGTCTCAGAGACCCAGTACTTC.

The V call is TRBV19, the J call TRBJ2-7; the D gene is possibly TRBD2 (6 bases). V was trimmed by 5 bases and J by 0 bases, leaving 14 bases between them. Germline CDR1 and CDR2: LNHDA and SQIVND (reference sequence). The CDR3 has 15 amino acids. DNA of the CDR3: TGTGCCAGTAGTGTCGGGACTGCTAGCTCCTACGAGCAGTACTTC. Translating it yields CASSVGTASSYEQYF.

The gene calls are TRBV7-2 and TRBJ1-1, with D perhaps TRBD1 (5 bases). The germline V gene has CDR1 SGHTA and CDR2 FQGNSA. The CDR3 spans 15 residues. V lost 4 bases to trimming and J lost 5 bases, with 17 bases between them. The CDR3 DNA reads as TGTGCCAGCAGCTCGGGGGGGGGATATATGACTGAAGCTTTCTTT. Its translation is CASSSGGGYMTEAFF.

The gene calls are TRBV5-1 and TRBJ2-1, with D uncertain. Germline CDR1 SGHRS, CDR2 YFSETQ. This CDR3 contains 13 residues. Trimming removed 4 bases at V and 9 bases at J, with 14 bases between. Here the CDR3 DNA reads TGCGCCAGCAGCCATGACTCCTTAGGTGAGCAGTTCTTC. Translated, it gives CASSHDSLGEQFF. Combining the CDR3 with reference TRBV5-1 and TRBJ2-1 gives the whole variable domain KAGVTQTPRYLIKTRGQQVTLSCSPISGHRSVSWYQQTPGQGLQFLFEYFSETQRNKGNFPGRFSGRQFSNSRSEMNVSTLELGDSALYLCASSHDSLGEQFFGPGTRLTVL.

The gene calls are TRBV9 and TRBJ1-4; possible D gene TRBD1, 6 bases. V lost 0 bases to trimming and J lost 5 bases, with 14 bases between them. The germline V gene has CDR1 SGDLS and CDR2 YYNGEE. This CDR3 is 16 amino acids long. The chain's CDR3 is CASSVGLGGGNEKLFF. The CDR3 nucleotides read TGTGCCAGCAGCGTAGGCCTAGGGGGAGGGAATGAAAAACTGTTTTTT.

A few counts support this clone. This chain uses TRBV18 with TRBJ1-1, with D perhaps matching TRBD1 (5 bases). The CDR3 is 15 amino acids. Germline CDR1 reads KGHSH; CDR2 reads LQKENI. Trimming removed 3 bases from V and 1 base from J, with 12 bases in between. The CDR3 sequence: CASSPWGDGNTEAFF. Written as DNA, the CDR3 is TGTGCCAGCTCACCGTGGGGGGACGGGAACACTGAAGCTTTCTTT.

The rearrangement uses TRBV12-3 or TRBV12-4 and TRBJ2-1; maybe TRBD2 (5 bases). The V end was cut by 5 bases, the J end by 14 bases, with 16 bases between. The CDR3 has 12 amino acids. The chain's CDR3 is CASSPGPRRKFF. CDR3 nucleotides: TGTGCCAGCAGTCCTGGGCCGAGGAGGAAGTTCTTC.

V gene TRBV30 combines with J gene TRBJ1-1, with D possibly TRBD1 on 5 matching bases. The CDR3 contains 11 residues. V lost 3 bases, J lost 8 bases, and 10 bases lay in between. Germline CDR1 and CDR2: GTSNPN and SVGIG (reference sequence). The CDR3, as DNA: TGTGCCTGGAGCACCGACAGAGAAGCTTTCTTT. This encodes CAWSTDREAFF.

The genes are TRBV5-5 and TRBJ2-7, with 7 bases lining up with TRBD1. V dropped 4 bases and J dropped 3; count of bases not matched to a gene: 1. The CDR3 is 12 amino acids. Germline V lookup: CDR1 SGHKS, CDR2 YYEKEE (reference sequence). CDR3 DNA sequence: TGTGCCAGCAGCCGACAGGGCTACGAGCAGTACTTC. Its translation is CASSRQGYEQYF. The full variable domain, completed using reference TRBV5-5 and TRBJ2-7, is DAGVTQSPTHLIKTRGQQVTLRCSPISGHKSVSWYQQVLGQGPQFIFQYYEKEERGRGNFPDRFSARQFPNYSSELNVNALLLGDSALYLCASSRQGYEQYFGPGTRLTVT.

This chain links TRBV10-1 with TRBJ2-5; D perhaps matches TRBD2 (6 bases). CDR1 and CDR2 from the germline V gene are WNHNN and SYGVQD (reference sequence). The length of the CDR3 is 14 residues. The V end lost 2 bases, the J end lost 7 bases, and 14 bases lay between the germline ends. The CDR3 protein is CASSEGAPEGTQYF. In DNA, the CDR3 is TGCGCCAGCAGTGAGGGGGCTCCGGAGGGGACCCAGTACTTC.

The chain combines TRBV5-1 with TRBJ2-3; 7 bases agree with TRBD1. CDR1 is SGHRS and CDR2 is YFSETQ in the germline V gene. The CDR3 runs to 14 residues. V lost 4 bases, J lost 0 bases, and 2 bases stayed unmatched. The CDR3 DNA sequence: TGCGCCAGCAGCGTGGGACAGAGCACAGATACGCAGTATTTT. Protein: CASSVGQSTDTQYF.

This clone was counted between two and nine times. The gene calls are TRBV6-5 and TRBJ1-3, with no clear D. Germline V gives CDR1 MNHEY, CDR2 SVGAGI. Trimming cost V 8 bases and J 3 bases, with 14 bases left between them. The CDR3 is made up of 14 amino acids. The DNA of the CDR3 is TGTGCCAGCCTCGAGGTATGGAATGGAAACACCATATATTTT. It specifies CASLEVWNGNTIYF.

A note on this clone: One end of the junction is discordant with germline, which a read error may explain. The genes are TRBV4-2 and TRBJ2-7, with D possibly being TRBD2 (5 bases). CDR1 is LGHNA and CDR2 is YNFKEQ in the germline V gene. This CDR3 is built from 14 residues. The CDR3 DNA is TGTGCCAGCAGCCAGGGATTGATTGACTACAAGCAGTACTTC. It specifies CASSQGLIDYKQYF.

This clone was seen only a few times. CDR3 loop: CASSVATHGSSGNTIYF. Written as DNA, the CDR3 is TGTGCCAGCAGCGTAGCCACCCATGGGAGCTCTGGAAACACCATATATTTT. V is TRBV9 and J is TRBJ1-3, with no clear D. The CDR3 has 17 amino acids. The V gene's germline CDR1 is SGDLS and CDR2 YYNGEE. The V end was cut by 0 bases, the J end by 0 bases, with 13 bases between.

This clone has only one observation. The chain uses TRBV5-1 and TRBJ2-7, with 13 positions matching TRBD2. The V gene end was trimmed by 7 bases and the J gene end by 6 bases; junction bases not matched to a gene: 7. Germline CDR1 reads SGHRS; CDR2 reads YFSETQ. The CDR3 spans 14 residues. CDR3 nucleotide sequence: TGCGCCAGCGGCACTAGCGGGAGGGCCTCCGAGCAGTACTTC. Translating gives CASGTSGRASEQYF.

The chain couples TRBV7-9 to TRBJ1-2; tentatively, D is TRBD1 (6 bases). The germline CDR1 and CDR2 sequences are SEHNR and FQNEAQ (reference sequence). V gave up 0 bases and J gave up 7 bases, with 15 bases separating them. This CDR3 has 15 amino acids. Here the CDR3 DNA reads TGTGCCAGCAGCTTAGCTATAGCAGGGGATACTGGCTACACCTTC. Translated, it gives CASSLAIAGDTGYTF.

This chain links TRBV6-1 with TRBJ1-2; maybe TRBD1 (6 bases). The germline V and J ends were trimmed by 3 bases and 3 bases, with 8 bases remaining between them. The CDR3 is 13 residues long. Germline-derived CDR1 and CDR2 are MNHNS and SASEGT. The CDR3 bases are TGTGCCAGCAGTGAGGACAGTTACTATGGCTACACCTTC. Translation: CASSEDSYYGYTF.

This clone was detected a few times. V is TRBV2 and J is TRBJ1-2; D is perhaps TRBD1 (6 bases). This CDR3 spans 15 amino acids. The V gene's germline CDR1 is SNHLY and CDR2 FYNNEI. Trimming stripped 8 bases from V and 0 bases from J, with 16 bases between. This chain's CDR3 is CASESPTGPNYGYTF. CDR3 in DNA: TGTGCCAGCGAATCACCGACAGGACCTAACTATGGCTACACCTTC. Filled out from reference TRBV2 and TRBJ1-2, the complete variable domain reads EPEVTQTPSHQVTQMGQEVILRCVPISNHLYFYWYRQILGQKVEFLVSFYNNEISEKSEIFDDQFSVERPDGSNFTLKIRSTKLEDSAMYFCASESPTGPNYGYTFGSGTRLTVV.

This clone was recorded a few times. The CDR3 reads CATSDLPGLAGGRWATGELFF. In DNA form, the CDR3 reads TGTGCCACCAGTGATTTGCCTGGACTAGCGGGGGGGCGATGGGCCACCGGGGAGCTGTTTTTT. The chain uses TRBV24-1 and TRBJ2-2; 15 nucleotides line up with TRBD2. CDR1 is KGHDR and CDR2 is SFDVKD in the germline V gene. This CDR3 region has 21 residues. The junction had 11 bases not matched to a gene; V was cut back by 0 bases and J by 4 bases.